Below, 27 T cell receptor beta chains from the same sample are listed, as sequenced in a study of response to subunit inactivated influenza vaccine. MiXCR was run by TCRdb on the RT-PCR reads, yielding one entry per CDR3 protein. The repertoire holds 560,000 or so distinct CDR3 sequences, 7.5% to 8.5% seen once, with roughly 13% in the top ten. The starting material was PBMCs from blood, obtained roughly 24 months after vaccination. These receptors came from a man aged 50 to 69 who received an inactivated influenza vaccine.

This clonotype was detected ten times or more. The V gene is TRBV2, the J gene TRBJ2-7; unclear D gene. CDR3 length: 11 residues. V was clipped by 10 bases and J by 2 bases, with 9 bases between them. CDR1 SNHLY and CDR2 FYNNEI come from the germline V gene. CDR3 region: CATSIAYEQYF. The CDR3 bases are TGTGCCACCTCGATAGCCTACGAGCAGTACTTC.

The V and J genes are TRBV29-1 and TRBJ2-7; TRBD1 aligns across 8 bases. Losses at the gene ends were 1 base for V and 6 bases for J; bases not matched to a gene: 5. This CDR3 is built from 13 residues. The germline CDR1 and CDR2 sequences are SQVTM and ANQGSEA. CDR3 nucleotide sequence: TGCAGCGTTGAAGGATTGGACAGGGTCGAGCAGTACTTC. Translating gives CSVEGLDRVEQYF.

This clonotype was counted many times. The chain combines TRBV29-1 with TRBJ2-3, with no clear D. This CDR3 has 13 amino acids. Germline V gene data show CDR1 as SQVTM and CDR2 as ANQGSEA. The germline V and J ends were trimmed by 4 bases and 0 bases, with 8 bases remaining between them. The CDR3 nucleotides read TGCAGCGTTGCGGGCAGGAGCACAGATACGCAGTATTTT. This translates into CSVAGRSTDTQYF.

This clonotype turned up a few times. V is TRBV15 and J is TRBJ2-7; D gene ambiguous. The CDR3 extends over 13 amino acids. Trimming cost V 0 bases and J 6 bases, with 9 bases left between them. In germline, CDR1 is LNHNV, CDR2 YYDKDF (reference sequence). CDR3 in amino acids: CATSRDGMGEQYF. The CDR3 nucleotides read TGTGCCACCAGCAGAGATGGCATGGGCGAGCAGTACTTC.

This clonotype was counted between two and nine times. This chain connects TRBV28 to TRBJ1-3; no definite D call. This CDR3 is 14 amino acids long. CDR1 and CDR2 (germline): MDHEN, SYDVKM. The V and J ends lost 4 bases and 5 bases respectively, with 12 bases between them. The CDR3 DNA follows: TGTGCCAGCAGTTGGTGGGGTGTACGAAACACCATATATTTT. Protein product: CASSWWGVRNTIYF.

V and J are TRBV15 and TRBJ1-2; D gene ambiguous. The CDR3 totals 16 residues. The germline V gene encodes CDR1 LNHNV and CDR2 YYDKDF (reference sequence). The V end was cut by 0 bases, the J end by 0 bases, with 11 bases between. The CDR3 DNA follows: TGTGCCACCAGCAGAGACCGTCTTCTCTCTAACTATGGCTACACCTTC. Translating gives CATSRDRLLSNYGYTF.

This clonotype was detected only a few times. The chain has TRBV20-1 and TRBJ2-7; no reliable D call. The CDR3 sequence is 14 residues long. CDR1 is DFQATT and CDR2 is SNEGSKA in the germline V gene (reference sequence). Trimming pared 2 bases from V and 1 base from J, leaving 12 bases between. CDR3 protein: CSARRRHLSYEQYF. CDR3 in DNA: TGCAGTGCTAGAAGGCGGCACCTTTCCTACGAGCAGTACTTC.

There are a few counts of this clonotype. The J gene is TRBJ2-2, the V gene TRBV20-1, with 7 bases lining up with TRBD2. CDR3 length: 15 amino acids. The V segment lost 2 bases and the J segment 3 bases; nucleotides outside the gene matches: 6. Germline lookup yields CDR1 DFQATT and CDR2 SNEGSKA (reference sequence). CDR3 region: CSARQGRADTGELFF. CDR3 DNA sequence: TGCAGTGCTAGACAAGGGAGGGCGGACACCGGGGAGCTGTTTTTT.

This clonotype was detected only a few times. The rearrangement links TRBV19 to TRBJ1-2, with 8 bases fitting TRBD1. CDR1 LNHDA and CDR2 SQIVND come from the germline V gene (reference sequence). This CDR3 region has 13 residues. The V segment lost 8 bases and the J segment 3 bases; nucleotides outside the gene matches: 5. CDR3 sequence: CASRYRGDYGYTF. CDR3 bases: TGTGCCAGTCGGTACAGGGGGGACTATGGCTACACCTTC.

The V gene is TRBV6-5, the J gene TRBJ2-7; 8 bases match TRBD2. The length of the CDR3 is 16 residues. The germline V gene encodes CDR1 MNHEY and CDR2 SVGAGI. V shed 4 bases and J 0 bases; nucleotides not matched to a gene: 8. The CDR3 loop reads CASSSSLAGSSYEQYF. For the CDR3, the DNA is TGTGCCAGCAGTTCCTCCCTAGCGGGTTCCTCCTACGAGCAGTACTTC.

V gene TRBV7-9 combines with J gene TRBJ2-7; TRBD1 agrees at 10 bases. The CDR3 has 14 residues. J was trimmed by 5 bases and V by 3 bases; bases with no gene match: 4. Germline lookup yields CDR1 SEHNR and CDR2 FQNEAQ (reference sequence). The CDR3 DNA reads TGTGCCAGCAGCTTTGACAGGGGGCCCCACGAGCAGTACTTC. It specifies CASSFDRGPHEQYF.

This rearrangement joins TRBV20-1 to TRBJ2-7, with D unresolved. Deletions cut 3 bases from V and 6 bases from J, with 15 bases between. Germline CDR1 reads DFQATT; CDR2 reads SNEGSKA (reference sequence). This CDR3 is 13 amino acids long. This chain's CDR3 is CSARIAQMGEQYF. The CDR3 DNA sequence: TGCAGTGCTAGGATTGCGCAAATGGGCGAGCAGTACTTC.

This clonotype was picked up a small number of times. This chain joins TRBV6-1 and TRBJ2-3; D remains unclear. V shed 1 base and J shed 6 bases, with 5 bases lying between them. The CDR3 totals 12 residues. From germline, CDR1 is MNHNS and CDR2 SASEGT. CDR3 region: CASSEVRDTQYF. In DNA, the CDR3 is TGTGCCAGCAGTGAAGTAAGGGATACGCAGTATTTT.

This clonotype came up many times. The gene calls are TRBV5-1 and TRBJ2-7; perhaps TRBD2 as D (6 bases). This CDR3 has 18 amino acids. CDR1 and CDR2 from the germline V gene are SGHRS and YFSETQ. Trimming shortened V by 2 bases and J by 3 bases, and 24 bases separated the two germline ends. As DNA, the CDR3 is TGCGCCAGCAGCTTACGGGACTCCGCAGTAGGTAGAGGCTACGAGCAGTACTTC. It codes for CASSLRDSAVGRGYEQYF.

This chain connects TRBV5-1 to TRBJ2-1; 10 bases are a match to TRBD2. V lost 8 bases and J lost 5; bases outside the gene matches: 13. The CDR3 sequence is 16 residues long. Germline V gene lookup returns CDR1 SGHRS and CDR2 YFSETQ. The CDR3 DNA sequence: TGCGCCAGTACTAGCGGGGCGACACTGTTTAACAATGAGCAGTTCTTC. Translation: CASTSGATLFNNEQFF.

The chain recombines TRBV2 with TRBJ1-1, with D maybe TRBD1 (5 bases). The CDR3 is 14 amino acids. CDR1 and CDR2 from the germline V gene are SNHLY and FYNNEI. Trimming took off 1 base at V and 8 bases at J, with 14 bases between the two ends. The CDR3 sequence: CASSEGALAGEAFF. In DNA form, the CDR3 reads TGTGCCAGCAGTGAAGGGGCATTGGCAGGGGAAGCTTTCTTT.

This clonotype was seen a handful of times. The V call is TRBV5-1, the J call TRBJ2-1, with 8 bases identical to TRBD1. J lost 6 bases, V lost 3 bases, and 5 bases had no gene match. CDR1 is SGHRS and CDR2 is YFSETQ in the germline V gene. The CDR3 is made up of 14 amino acids. The chain's CDR3 is CASSSGDRFNEQFF. CDR3 sequence (DNA): TGCGCCAGCAGCTCGGGGGACAGGTTCAATGAGCAGTTCTTC.

This clonotype was seen a few times. The genes are TRBV9 and TRBJ1-1, with 12 bases aligning to TRBD1. V gave up 3 bases and J gave up 4 bases; unmatched junction bases: 4. CDR3 length equals 15 residues. CDR1 is SGDLS and CDR2 is YYNGEE in the germline V gene. CDR3 coding DNA: TGTGCCAGCAGCGGGGGGGGACAGGGGGCCACTGAAGCTTTCTTT. It specifies CASSGGGQGATEAFF.

This clonotype was picked up a small number of times. The rearrangement joins TRBV6-1 to TRBJ2-6; D call uncertain. Trimming shortened V by 6 bases and J by 2 bases, and 11 bases separated the two germline ends. Germline V gene data show CDR1 as MNHNS and CDR2 as SASEGT. The CDR3 covers 15 residues. This CDR3 reads CASSRLGTGANVLTF. In DNA, the CDR3 is TGTGCCAGCAGCCGCCTGGGTACTGGGGCCAACGTCCTGACTTTC.

In this sample, this clonotype turned up many times. The J gene is TRBJ1-1, the V gene TRBV3-1; the D gene is possibly TRBD1 (5 bases). CDR1 and CDR2 (germline): LGHDT, YNNKEL (reference sequence). The V and J ends lost 4 bases and 1 base respectively, with 13 bases between them. The CDR3 is 15 residues long. The CDR3 DNA reads TGTGCCAGCAGCCCCTTACTTAGGGGGAACACTGAAGCTTTCTTT. Residues: CASSPLLRGNTEAFF.

Notes on this clonotype: A much larger clone differs by one base, so this may be a read error. The chain joins TRBV12-3 or TRBV12-4 to TRBJ1-5, with no clear D. Trimming pared 3 bases from V and 7 bases from J, leaving 7 bases between. The CDR3 totals 12 residues. For the CDR3, the DNA is TGTGCCAGCAGTTTTAGGCCGCAGCCCCAGCATTTT. It is translated as CASSFRPQPQHF.

The sample holds many counts of this clonotype. As DNA, the CDR3 is TGTGCCAGCAGCTTACAAATCGGGGGACAGGGTGTTTTCGATGAGCAGTTCTTC. It is translated as CASSLQIGGQGVFDEQFF. This chain connects TRBV11-2 to TRBJ2-1; TRBD1 aligns across 9 bases. Germline V gives CDR1 SGHAT, CDR2 FQNNGV. J gave up 8 bases and V 2 bases, and 16 bases lay outside the gene matches. The CDR3 loop spans 18 amino acids. The entire variable domain, with the rest obtained from reference TRBV11-2 and TRBJ2-1, is as follows: EAGVAQSPRYKIIEKRQSVAFWCNPISGHATLYWYQQILGQGPKLLIQFQNNGVVDDSQLPKDRFSAERLKGVDSTLKIQPAKLEDSAVYLCASSLQIGGQGVFDEQFFGPGTRLTVL.

In this sample, this clonotype turned up a few times. V gene TRBV4-3 combines with J gene TRBJ2-1; 8 bases agree with TRBD2. Per the germline V gene, CDR1 is LGHNA and CDR2 is YSLEER. With V trimmed by 1 base and J by 7 bases, 6 bases remained unmatched. This CDR3 has 15 amino acids. In nucleotides, the CDR3 is TGCGCCAGCAGCCAAGCCCTAGGGACTAGAAATGAGCAGTTCTTC. Translated, it gives CASSQALGTRNEQFF.

The chain is built from TRBV5-1 and TRBJ2-2; D tentatively fits TRBD1 or TRBD2 (5 bases each). V lost 2 bases and J 6 bases, leaving 23 bases between the germline ends. The V gene's germline CDR1 is SGHRS and CDR2 YFSETQ. The CDR3 is 18 amino acids. CDR3 amino acids: CASSFKIRAGSFAGELFF. The DNA for the CDR3 is TGCGCCAGCAGCTTTAAGATCCGGGCAGGGAGTTTCGCCGGGGAGCTGTTTTTT.

For the CDR3, the DNA is TGTGCCTGGAGCCGGGGGGGACGCTACGAGCAGTACTTC. It encodes CAWSRGGRYEQYF. The V and J genes are TRBV30 and TRBJ2-7, with TRBD2 identical over 8 bases. The junction had 4 bases not matched to a gene; V was cut back by 3 bases and J by 3 bases. Per germline, CDR1 GTSNPN and CDR2 SVGIG (reference sequence). The CDR3 runs to 13 residues.

Ten or more counts support this clonotype. The chain combines TRBV3-1 with TRBJ2-1; D gene uncertain. CDR3 length: 11 amino acids. The V gene's germline CDR1 is LGHDT and CDR2 YNNKEL (reference sequence). V was shortened by 1 base and J by 8 bases, with 3 bases between the two germline ends. CDR3 protein: CASSQVHEQFF. In DNA, the CDR3 is TGTGCCAGCAGCCAAGTCCATGAGCAGTTCTTC.

V is TRBV9 and J is TRBJ1-2; D is ambiguous. The CDR3 loop spans 12 amino acids. Deletions cut 4 bases from V and 6 bases from J, with 10 bases between. Germline CDR1 and CDR2: SGDLS and YYNGEE. CDR3 residues: CASSRSRDGYTF. CDR3 DNA: TGTGCCAGCAGCCGATCCCGCGATGGCTACACCTTC.